This TCR beta chain was identified in a study of monozygotic twins with cystic fibrosis. Overall study results and limits: In 13 of 16 pairs, V gene usage was closest to the co-twin's. Shared CDR3 numbers were not associated with age, concordance or severity.

Sequencing used immunoSEQ multiplex PCR; TCRdb keeps in-frame clones, though not all of them. The sample holds 11,000 to 15,000 clones; approximately 98% are singletons and the top ten take approximately 0.4%. The CDR3 runs to 14 residues. Germline V lookup: CDR1 SEHNR, CDR2 FQNEAQ (reference sequence). Trimming stripped 1 base from V and 6 bases from J, with 11 bases between. A remark on this clone: Its antigen remains unknown.

The source material was blood. The chain carries TRBV7-9 and TRBJ2-3; TRBD2 is a possible D gene (5 bases). This clonotype was obtained from a girl aged 2-10 years with cystic fibrosis. The CDR3 DNA reads as TGTGCCAGCAGCTTAGAACTAGTTGGCGATACGCAGTATTTT. Its translation is CASSLELVGDTQYF.